Below are 14 T cell receptor beta chains sequenced from a single sample in a study of T-cell memory formation after mild COVID-19. TCRdb re-called the 5' RACE reads with MiXCR, one entry per CDR3 protein. The sample has 250,000 to 400,000 distinct CDR3 sequences, roughly an eighth seen once. The sequenced sample was PBMCs or a T cell subset sorted from them (not recorded which). These receptors all come from a man between 18 and 35 years old who had mild COVID-19 (a few samples of this study predate the infection). Cell type and time point are not known.

The V and J genes are TRBV9 and TRBJ2-3, with D perhaps being TRBD1 or TRBD2 (5 bases each). This CDR3 is built from 15 residues. In germline, CDR1 is SGDLS, CDR2 YYNGEE. V shed 0 bases and J shed 6 bases, with 14 bases lying between them. This chain's CDR3 is CASSVGPGWGDTQYF. The CDR3 nucleotides are TGTGCCAGCAGCGTAGGGCCGGGATGGGGGGATACGCAGTATTTT.

A few counts support this clonotype. This sequence joins TRBV7-2 and TRBJ2-5, with 9 bases lining up with TRBD2. The CDR3 loop spans 17 amino acids. The V and J ends lost 1 base and 2 bases, in that order; junction bases with no gene match: 8. In germline, CDR1 is SGHTA, CDR2 FQGNSA. The CDR3 DNA follows: TGTGCCAGCAGCTTAGTTGGTCTAGCGGGGACTCAAGAGACCCAGTACTTC. It yields the protein CASSLVGLAGTQETQYF.

In its sample, this clonotype was seen a few times. The gene calls are TRBV7-9 and TRBJ2-7, with D possibly matching TRBD2 (6 bases). The CDR3 runs 15 residues. Germline V gene sequence: CDR1 SEHNR, CDR2 FQNEAQ (reference sequence). V was cut by 5 bases and J by 7 bases, with 21 bases left in between. The DNA of the CDR3 is TGTGCCAGCAGCCCGGGCTCGGGGGTGGCCATTGAGCAGTACGTC. Translating it yields CASSPGSGVAIEQYV.

This clonotype was recorded a few times. This rearrangement joins TRBV5-1 to TRBJ2-3; 8 positions agree with TRBD1. Germline CDR1 reads SGHRS; CDR2 reads YFSETQ. This CDR3 spans 15 amino acids. V shed 7 bases, J shed 1 base, and the junction held 8 bases outside the gene matches. CDR3 nucleotide sequence: TGCGCCAGCGCCGGACAGGGCTATCGCACAGATACGCAGTATTTT. As protein: CASAGQGYRTDTQYF.

In its sample, this clonotype was seen many times. The chain is built from TRBV5-1 and TRBJ2-7; 7 nucleotides agree with TRBD1. The V segment lost 0 bases and the J segment 2 bases; nucleotides outside the gene matches: 5. Germline V lookup: CDR1 SGHRS, CDR2 YFSETQ. The CDR3 runs to 15 residues. CDR3 sequence (DNA): TGCGCCAGCAGCTTGGACCCCGGGACAGCCTACGAGCAGTACTTC. Its protein is CASSLDPGTAYEQYF.

This clonotype has just one count. This rearrangement joins TRBV24-1 to TRBJ2-7; D not certain. CDR1 is KGHDR and CDR2 is SFDVKD in the germline V gene. The V end was cut by 7 bases, the J end by 0 bases, with 15 bases between. The CDR3 has 15 amino acids. DNA of the CDR3: TGTGCCACCAGAACCGTCCCGGTGGTCTCCTACGAGCAGTACGTC. Translated, it gives CATRTVPVVSYEQYV.

This clonotype was counted only a few times. The chain uses TRBV7-8 and TRBJ2-5; unclear D gene. Germline CDR1 is SGHVS and CDR2 is FQNEAQ. The CDR3 spans 14 residues. The V gene lost 1 base and the J gene lost 4 bases, with 10 bases spanning the gap. CDR3 in amino acids: CASSLGRNRETQYF. CDR3 coding DNA: TGTGCCAGCAGCTTAGGACGTAACCGAGAGACCCAGTACTTC.

The chain couples TRBV7-2 to TRBJ2-4, with D hard to call. CDR1 and CDR2 (germline): SGHTA, FQGNSA. CDR3 length equals 18 residues. Trimming took 5 bases from V and 1 from J, leaving 21 bases between them. The CDR3 sequence: CASSTSGLGYLAKNIQYF. The CDR3 region has the DNA TGTGCCAGCAGCACCTCTGGGCTTGGCTATTTGGCCAAAAACATTCAGTACTTC.

This rearrangement joins TRBV7-6 to TRBJ1-5; D remains unclear. Germline V gene sequence: CDR1 SGHVS, CDR2 FNYEAQ. This CDR3 spans 13 amino acids. Trimming pared 4 bases from V and 6 bases from J, leaving 10 bases between. CDR3 DNA sequence: TGTGCCAGCAGCTCGGACTTGACTCAGCCCCAGCATTTT. Amino acids: CASSSDLTQPQHF.

This clonotype was recorded a few times. The J gene is TRBJ1-1, the V gene TRBV12-3 or TRBV12-4; TRBD1 matches at 7 bases. The CDR3 contains 13 residues. V shed 2 bases and J 5 bases; nucleotides not matched to a gene: 2. CDR3 DNA: TGTGCCAGCAGTTTAACAGGGGAAACTGAAGCTTTCTTT. It is translated as CASSLTGETEAFF.

The chain uses TRBV7-3 and TRBJ2-2, with D uncertain. Germline V lookup: CDR1 SGHTA, CDR2 FQGTGA. Trimming took off 4 bases at V and 2 bases at J, with 8 bases between the two ends. CDR3 size: 14 residues. The CDR3: CASSSDPNTGELFF. CDR3 in DNA: TGTGCCAGCAGCTCTGATCCTAACACCGGGGAGCTGTTTTTT.

This clonotype was counted many times. The chain carries TRBV12-3 or TRBV12-4 and TRBJ1-1; D gene uncertain. The V end was cut by 6 bases, the J end by 4 bases, with 3 bases between. The CDR3 is made up of 10 amino acids. DNA for the CDR3: TGTGCCAGCAGGGGCACTGAAGCTTTCTTT. It codes for CASRGTEAFF.

CDR3 amino acids: CASRDRGVETQYF. For the CDR3, the DNA is TGTGCCAGCAGGGACAGGGGGGTTGAGACCCAGTACTTC. V and J are TRBV6-1 and TRBJ2-5, with 10 nucleotides matching TRBD1. The CDR3 covers 13 residues. V lost 6 bases, J lost 5 bases, and 3 bases stayed unmatched. CDR1 and CDR2 from the germline V gene are MNHNS and SASEGT.

The chain uses TRBV11-3 and TRBJ2-1, with 10 bases aligning to TRBD2. Trimming took 5 bases from V and 10 from J; bases not matched to a gene: 11. The V gene's germline CDR1 is SGHNT and CDR2 YENEEA. The CDR3 totals 15 residues. The CDR3 region has the DNA TGTGCCAGCAGCGGGCTAGCGGGAGTGCAGGGGGAGCAGTTCTTC. Translation gives CASSGLAGVQGEQFF.